The 32 T cell receptor beta chains listed next were all sequenced from one sample in a study of cytomegalovirus exposure and HLA in healthy donors. Assay used: immunoSEQ multiplex PCR; TCRdb lists only in-frame clones, some missing. Counted here are 80,000 to 100,000 clones, more than 75% occurring once; the ten biggest clones make up around 6%. The specimen was PBMCs. All receptors derive from a man aged 18 to 30 in good health and CMV-seropositive.

This chain joins TRBV7-3 and TRBJ1-1; no clear D gene. This CDR3 region has 15 residues. Germline lookup yields CDR1 SGHTA and CDR2 FQGTGA. Trimming took 2 bases from V and 4 from J, leaving 14 bases between them. The CDR3 is CASSLFPITGTEAFF. The CDR3 DNA follows: TGTGCCAGCAGCTTATTTCCAATAACGGGCACTGAAGCTTTCTTT.

V is TRBV15 and J is TRBJ1-1; 9 nucleotides agree with TRBD1. The germline gives CDR1 LNHNV, CDR2 YYDKDF (reference sequence). This CDR3 has 14 amino acids. V shed 0 bases, J shed 6 bases, and the junction held 2 bases outside the gene matches. The CDR3 spells CATSRDRDRAEAFF. CDR3 DNA: TGTGCCACCAGCAGAGACCGGGACAGGGCTGAAGCTTTCTTT. The whole variable domain, filled in from reference TRBV15 and TRBJ1-1, reads DAMVIQNPRYQVTQFGKPVTLSCSQTLNHNVMYWYQQKSSQAPKLLFHYYDKDFNNEADTPDNFQSRRPNTSFCFLDIRSPGLGDTAMYLCATSRDRDRAEAFFGQGTRLTVV.

The chain has TRBV11-1 and TRBJ2-1; D uncertain. From germline, CDR1 is SGHAT and CDR2 FQDESV (reference sequence). The CDR3 sequence is 14 residues long. Trimming removed 4 bases at V and 6 bases at J, with 13 bases between. The CDR3 sequence is CASSYNNPSNEQFF. Here the CDR3 DNA reads TGTGCCAGCAGCTACAACAACCCCTCCAATGAGCAGTTCTTC.

The V gene is TRBV28, the J gene TRBJ2-7, with 16 bases fitting TRBD2. The CDR3 extends over 19 amino acids. CDR1 and CDR2 from the germline V gene are MDHEN and SYDVKM. Trimming removed 5 bases from V and 2 bases from J; junction bases left unmatched: 12. The CDR3 DNA sequence: TGTGCCAGCAGTCAGATGGGACTAGCGGGAGGGCAAAAGCCCTACGAGCAGTACTTC. It translates to CASSQMGLAGGQKPYEQYF. The variable domain in full, completed from reference TRBV28 and TRBJ2-7, reads DVKVTQSSRYLVKRTGEKVFLECVQDMDHENMFWYRQDPGLGLRLIYFSYDVKMKEKGDIPEGYSVSREKKERFSLILESASTNQTSMYLCASSQMGLAGGQKPYEQYFGPGTRLTVT.

The rearrangement uses TRBV7-3 and TRBJ2-1; 7 bases align to TRBD2. V shed 5 bases, J shed 6 bases, and the junction held 10 bases outside the gene matches. CDR3 length: 15 residues. The germline V gene encodes CDR1 SGHTA and CDR2 FQGTGA. The CDR3 sequence is CASSVRGDGSNEQFF. The DNA of the CDR3 is TGTGCCAGCAGCGTTCGGGGGGACGGGAGCAATGAGCAGTTCTTC.

The chain carries TRBV19 and TRBJ2-2; 9 bases align to TRBD1. Losses at the gene ends were 5 bases for V and 7 bases for J; bases not matched to a gene: 8. The CDR3 is made up of 15 amino acids. Germline CDR1 and CDR2: LNHDA and SQIVND (reference sequence). DNA of the CDR3: TGTGCCAGTAGTCCAATACAGGGGGCGATCGGGGAGCTGTTTTTT. Amino acid sequence: CASSPIQGAIGELFF. Complete variable domain (other parts from reference TRBV19 and TRBJ2-2): DGGITQSPKYLFRKEGQNVTLSCEQNLNHDAMYWYRQDPGQGLRLIYYSQIVNDFQKGDIAEGYSVSREKKESFPLTVTSAQKNPTAFYLCASSPIQGAIGELFFGEGSRLTVL.

The chain carries TRBV9 and TRBJ2-2; 7 bases align to TRBD2. Germline lookup yields CDR1 SGDLS and CDR2 YYNGEE. With 4 bases clipped from V and 3 bases from J, the junction kept 6 bases outside the gene matches. This CDR3 spans 15 amino acids. CDR3 sequence reads: CASSRSGTHTGELFF. CDR3 coding DNA: TGTGCCAGCAGCCGCAGCGGGACGCACACCGGGGAGCTGTTTTTT.

This clone has a single count. The gene calls are TRBV5-6 and TRBJ1-2; 7 nucleotides agree with TRBD1. The V and J ends lost 4 bases and 3 bases, in that order; junction bases with no gene match: 6. This CDR3 is built from 14 residues. Germline-derived CDR1 and CDR2 are SGHDT and YYEEEE. CDR3 sequence (DNA): TGTGCCAGCAGCGCCACCGGGACAGACTATGGCTACACCTTC. Encoded protein: CASSATGTDYGYTF.

V is TRBV5-5 and J is TRBJ1-2, with D unclear. CDR1 is SGHKS, CDR2 YYEKEE, per germline (reference sequence). CDR3 length: 14 amino acids. The V end lost 2 bases, the J end lost 3 bases, and 11 bases lay between the germline ends. This chain's CDR3 is CASSLRGVDYGYTF. For the CDR3, the DNA is TGTGCCAGCAGCTTACGGGGAGTAGACTATGGCTACACCTTC. The full variable domain, completed using reference TRBV5-5 and TRBJ1-2, is DAGVTQSPTHLIKTRGQQVTLRCSPISGHKSVSWYQQVLGQGPQFIFQYYEKEERGRGNFPDRFSARQFPNYSSELNVNALLLGDSALYLCASSLRGVDYGYTFGSGTRLTVV.

The chain carries TRBV19 and TRBJ2-1; 10 bases line up with TRBD2. J gave up 4 bases and V 5 bases, and 5 bases lay outside the gene matches. This CDR3 spans 15 amino acids. Germline V CDR1 and CDR2: LNHDA, SQIVND (reference sequence). CDR3 sequence reads: CASSAGTSEYNEQFF. CDR3 in DNA: TGTGCCAGTAGTGCGGGGACTAGCGAGTACAATGAGCAGTTCTTC.

This rearrangement joins TRBV7-3 to TRBJ2-1; D uncertain. This CDR3 has 15 amino acids. Germline CDR1 and CDR2: SGHTA and FQGTGA. Deletions cut 0 bases from V and 1 base from J, with 7 bases between. The CDR3 sequence: CASSLTRGSYNEQFF. CDR3 sequence (DNA): TGTGCCAGCAGCTTAACGAGAGGATCCTACAATGAGCAGTTCTTC.

V and J are TRBV4-1 and TRBJ1-1; D gene unclear. Germline V gives CDR1 MGHRA, CDR2 YSYEKL. The CDR3 covers 14 residues. Trimming pared 2 bases from V and 7 bases from J, leaving 14 bases between. The CDR3 DNA reads TGCGCCAGCAGCCAATCGGGAGTCGAAAATGAAGCTTTCTTT. It translates to CASSQSGVENEAFF.

This chain links TRBV6-5 with TRBJ2-7, with TRBD1 matching 10 bases. The CDR3 is 15 residues long. Trimming removed 6 bases from V and 5 bases from J; junction bases left unmatched: 10. Germline V lookup: CDR1 MNHEY, CDR2 SVGAGI. CDR3 coding DNA: TGTGCCAGCAGCTTAACCGGGACAGGGGCGGACGAGCAGTACTTC. Its protein product is CASSLTGTGADEQYF.

The chain links TRBV14 to TRBJ2-4; TRBD1 might be the D (5 bases). CDR1 is SGHDN, CDR2 FVKESK, per germline. V lost 2 bases and J 10 bases, leaving 15 bases between the germline ends. CDR3 size: 14 residues. This CDR3 is CASSQQGTGVIQYF. The CDR3 DNA reads TGTGCCAGCAGCCAACAGGGCACGGGCGTTATTCAGTACTTC.

V gene TRBV29-1 combines with J gene TRBJ2-2, with 9 bases fitting TRBD1. J lost 3 bases, V lost 1 base, and 0 bases had no gene match. The CDR3 is 14 residues long. Germline V gives CDR1 SQVTM, CDR2 ANQGSEA. The CDR3 DNA reads as TGCAGCGTTGAAGGGACAGGGGACACCGGGGAGCTGTTTTTT. Translating it yields CSVEGTGDTGELFF.

This chain joins TRBV5-4 and TRBJ2-7; TRBD1 agrees at 7 bases. V lost 0 bases and J lost 4; bases outside the gene matches: 13. This CDR3 is 17 amino acids long. Germline lookup yields CDR1 SGHNT and CDR2 YYREEE (reference sequence). CDR3 loop: CASSLAGQRGPLYEQYF. The DNA of the CDR3 is TGTGCCAGCAGCTTGGCGGGACAGCGAGGTCCGTTGTACGAGCAGTACTTC.

The chain uses TRBV5-6 and TRBJ2-7, with a weak D call TRBD2 (5 bases). CDR3 size: 15 residues. CDR1 is SGHDT, CDR2 YYEEEE, per germline. Trimming left V 5 bases short and J 6 bases short, with 21 bases between. The CDR3: CASRPLGGLSSEQYF. Here the CDR3 DNA reads TGTGCCAGCAGACCTCTAGGAGGCCTCTCTTCCGAGCAGTACTTC.

Comment on this clone: The CDR3 ends on some other residue instead of the conserved phenylalanine or tryptophan, so this is likely a read error. This sequence joins TRBV6-5 and TRBJ2-7, with 9 bases lining up with TRBD1. CDR1 is MNHEY and CDR2 is SVGAGI in the germline V gene. CDR3 size: 15 residues. The J segment lost 5 bases and the V segment lost 0 bases, leaving 5 bases of the junction unmatched. The CDR3 protein is CASSYSGTGSNEQYL. The CDR3 nucleotides are TGTGCCAGCAGTTACTCCGGGACAGGGAGTAACGAGCAGTACCTC.

V gene TRBV19 combines with J gene TRBJ1-5; TRBD1 matches at 7 bases. Germline assignment: CDR1 LNHDA and CDR2 SQIVND (reference sequence). J was trimmed by 4 bases and V by 6 bases; bases with no gene match: 15. The CDR3 has 17 residues. The CDR3 region has the DNA TGTGCCAGTAGCGACCGTTGGGACAGTGGAGGGAATCAGCCCCAGCATTTT. Translated: CASSDRWDSGGNQPQHF.

The J gene is TRBJ2-3, the V gene TRBV5-1; D is undetermined. CDR1 and CDR2 (germline): SGHRS, YFSETQ. This CDR3 contains 14 residues. The germline V and J ends were trimmed by 0 bases and 5 bases, with 10 bases remaining between them. The chain's CDR3 is CASSLGSAEDTQYF. The CDR3 DNA follows: TGCGCCAGCAGCTTGGGAAGCGCGGAAGATACGCAGTATTTT.

The rearrangement joins TRBV21-1 to TRBJ1-1; the D segment call TRBD1 is taken from the table without a DNA check. TRBV21-1 is a pseudogene locus. The CDR3 contains 16 residues. CDR3 protein: CASSKALDRMNTEAFF. CDR3 bases: TGTGCCAGCAGCAAAGCCCTGGACAGGATGAACACTGAAGCTTTCTTT.

J is TRBJ1-1 and V is TRBV6-5; D uncertain. V gave up 9 bases and J gave up 2 bases, with 10 bases separating them. CDR1 and CDR2 (germline): MNHEY, SVGAGI. This CDR3 has 12 residues. The CDR3, as DNA: TGTGCCAGTAAAACGGGAAACACTGAAGCTTTCTTT. It yields the protein CASKTGNTEAFF.

The chain combines TRBV7-2 with TRBJ2-2; D remains ambiguous. The length of the CDR3 is 15 residues. V lost 0 bases, J lost 2 bases, and 7 bases lay in between. The germline gives CDR1 SGHTA, CDR2 FQGNSA. CDR3 sequence (DNA): TGTGCCAGCAGCTTAGCGGGCCTAAACACCGGGGAGCTGTTTTTT. This codes for CASSLAGLNTGELFF.

V is TRBV11-2 and J is TRBJ2-2, with D perhaps matching TRBD1 (6 bases). Trimming left V 3 bases short and J 6 bases short, with 20 bases between. Germline values: CDR1 SGHAT, CDR2 FQNNGV. The CDR3 covers 17 residues. The CDR3 DNA sequence: TGTGCCAGCAGCTTGTCGGGTACAGGGTGGGTGGCCGGGGAGCTGTTTTTT. Translating gives CASSLSGTGWVAGELFF. Complete variable domain (other parts from reference TRBV11-2 and TRBJ2-2): EAGVAQSPRYKIIEKRQSVAFWCNPISGHATLYWYQQILGQGPKLLIQFQNNGVVDDSQLPKDRFSAERLKGVDSTLKIQPAKLEDSAVYLCASSLSGTGWVAGELFFGEGSRLTVL.

The CDR3 DNA reads as TGTGCCAGTGACAGGGGTTCTGGGGAGACCCAGTACTTC. Protein sequence: CASDRGSGETQYF. V is TRBV7-9 and J is TRBJ2-5; the match to TRBD1 covers 8 bases. The CDR3 totals 13 residues. Trimming removed 9 bases from V and 5 bases from J; junction bases left unmatched: 8. CDR1 is SEHNR, CDR2 FQNEAQ, per germline (reference sequence).

This sequence joins TRBV18 and TRBJ2-5, with TRBD1 matching 7 bases. The CDR3 loop spans 15 amino acids. CDR1 and CDR2 (germline): KGHSH, LQKENI. The V gene end was trimmed by 1 base and the J gene end by 5 bases; junction bases not matched to a gene: 7. This chain's CDR3 is CASSPRRDSWETQYF. The DNA for the CDR3 is TGTGCCAGCTCACCACGACGGGACAGTTGGGAGACCCAGTACTTC.

This rearrangement joins TRBV5-1 to TRBJ2-1, with D perhaps TRBD2 (6 bases). CDR1 SGHRS and CDR2 YFSETQ come from the germline V gene. With 3 bases removed from V and 6 bases from J, the gap between germline ends came to 19 bases. The CDR3 runs to 16 residues. The DNA for the CDR3 is TGCGCCAGCAGCTCCTTTGGGGGAGGTATGCTCAATGAGCAGTTCTTC. Translating gives CASSSFGGGMLNEQFF.

The chain employs TRBV4-2 and TRBJ2-1; no clear D. Trimming removed 1 base at V and 3 bases at J, with 7 bases between. The CDR3 contains 14 residues. Germline assignment: CDR1 LGHNA and CDR2 YNFKEQ. The CDR3 region is CASSQANSYNEQFF. CDR3 nucleotides: TGTGCCAGCAGCCAAGCGAATAGCTACAATGAGCAGTTCTTC.

This clone was observed a handful of times. This rearrangement joins TRBV5-6 to TRBJ2-3, with 11 positions matching TRBD2. Trimming at V came to 4 bases and at J to 4 bases, leaving 14 bases not matched to a gene. This CDR3 has 18 residues. Germline assignment: CDR1 SGHDT and CDR2 YYEEEE. CDR3 bases: TGTGCCAGCAGCGGCTTTAGCGGGAGGGGACTTCCAGCAGATACGCAGTATTTT. It is translated as CASSGFSGRGLPADTQYF.

In its sample, this clone was seen once. The V and J genes are TRBV7-3 and TRBJ2-1; D possibly corresponds to TRBD2 (6 bases). Trimming cost V 1 base and J 8 bases, with 12 bases left between them. From germline, CDR1 is SGHTA and CDR2 FQGTGA. CDR3 length: 14 amino acids. In DNA form, the CDR3 reads TGTGCCAGCAGCTTAAACGGGAGCCCCGATGAGCAGTTCTTC. This translates into CASSLNGSPDEQFF.

This sequence joins TRBV14 and TRBJ2-1, with TRBD2 as a possible D gene (7 bases). V was clipped by 5 bases and J by 2 bases, with 10 bases between them. The CDR3 covers 14 residues. Germline V gene sequence: CDR1 SGHDN, CDR2 FVKESK. The CDR3 region is CASSGGAAYNEQFF. Here the CDR3 DNA reads TGTGCCAGCAGCGGGGGGGCGGCCTACAATGAGCAGTTCTTC.

This clone was seen a few times. The J gene is TRBJ1-2, the V gene TRBV20-1; D gene unclear. Trimming left V 6 bases short and J 3 bases short, with 5 bases between. The germline gives CDR1 DFQATT, CDR2 SNEGSKA (reference sequence). The CDR3 is 10 residues long. Here the CDR3 DNA reads TGCAGTGCCCATTACTATGGCTACACCTTC. Its protein product is CSAHYYGYTF.